This T cell receptor beta chain appears in the sequencing data of a study of control samples from healthy donors and cancer patients. TCRdb's table, derived via immunoSEQ multiplex PCR, lists solely in-frame clones and lacks some. The sample contains roughly 220,000 clones, about 95% of which appear only once. Germline V gene lookup returns CDR1 MDHEN and CDR2 SYDVKM. V lost 5 bases and J 3 bases, leaving 19 bases between the germline ends. CDR3 length: 16 residues. V is TRBV28 and J is TRBJ1-2; perhaps TRBD1 as D (6 bases). Sequenced input: blood. The sequence was collected from a man aged 45-60 years in good health. The chain's CDR3 is CASSPLGGGRDYGYTF. The CDR3 coding sequence is TGTGCCAGCAGTCCTCTAGGTGGGGGGCGCGACTATGGCTACACCTTC.